The present T cell receptor beta chain was sequenced within a study of cytomegalovirus exposure and HLA in healthy donors. Concerning this clone: Its matching antigen is unknown.

Amplification used 60 Vbeta primers and 13 Jbeta primers. Sequenced by immunoSEQ multiplex PCR; TCRdb stores in-frame clones only, minus some. The sample yields 140,000 to 150,000 clones, approximately 67% seen once. Overall study findings and caveats: The presence/absence work took it that sequencing depth was about the same across donors. Reports described diagnosis of cytomegalovirus status by the classifier as highly specific and sensitive. Later work showed greater clonal expansion in HLA-associated TCR beta chains than in equally common others.

Sequenced input: PBMCs. This clonotype was sampled from a woman in her sixties or seventies in good health and CMV-seronegative.

The CDR3: CASSLGRGVLGGYTF. CDR3 DNA: TGTGCCAGCAGCTTGGGCAGGGGAGTCTTGGGTGGCTACACCTTC. The chain uses TRBV13 and TRBJ1-2, with a possible D match to TRBD1 (6 bases). This CDR3 spans 15 amino acids. From germline, CDR1 is PRHDT and CDR2 FYEKMQ (reference sequence). Deletions cut 3 bases from V and 7 bases from J, with 18 bases between.